These 15 T cell receptor beta chains originate from one sample sequenced in a study of blood T cell repertoires in COVID-19. The data were produced by immunoSEQ multiplex PCR, yet TCRdb's version contains in-frame clones alone and is incomplete. The sample has 100,000 to 150,000 clones, about 85% seen once. Sequencing used peripheral blood. The receptor source for this set is a man aged 40-49 years with active or convalescent COVID-19.

In DNA, the CDR3 is TGTGCCAGCAGTGAAGTACGGGGGGCCGGAACTAATGAAAAACTGTTTTTT. This encodes CASSEVRGAGTNEKLFF. V and J are TRBV6-1 and TRBJ1-4; the D gene is possibly TRBD1 (6 bases). This CDR3 is 17 amino acids long. Trimming took off 1 base at V and 1 base at J, with 13 bases between the two ends. Germline CDR1 and CDR2: MNHNS and SASEGT.

This clone was found many times. This chain links TRBV27 with TRBJ1-3; TRBD1 agrees at 7 bases. The CDR3 sequence is 16 residues long. Germline CDR1 reads MNHEY; CDR2 reads SMNVEV (reference sequence). With V trimmed by 7 bases and J by 3 bases, 12 bases remained unmatched. The CDR3 reads CASNRQGGAGGNTIYF. Here the CDR3 DNA reads TGTGCCAGCAACAGACAGGGTGGTGCCGGTGGAAACACCATATATTTT.

The V and J genes are TRBV6-5 and TRBJ2-4; possible D gene TRBD1, 6 bases. This CDR3 is 15 amino acids long. The germline V and J ends were trimmed by 2 bases and 1 base, with 9 bases remaining between them. Germline V gene sequence: CDR1 MNHEY, CDR2 SVGAGI. CDR3 sequence (DNA): TGTGCCAGCAGTTACGCAGGGGTTGCCAAAAACATTCAGTACTTC. Translated, it gives CASSYAGVAKNIQYF.

The chain links TRBV18 to TRBJ2-7, with 7 bases identical to TRBD1. CDR1 is KGHSH, CDR2 LQKENI, per germline. V dropped 6 bases and J dropped 0; count of bases not matched to a gene: 11. CDR3 length: 16 amino acids. The CDR3 bases are TGTGCCAGCTCGCTAAATCAGGACAGGAGCTCCTACGAGCAGTACTTC. Translated, it gives CASSLNQDRSSYEQYF.

The J gene is TRBJ1-2, the V gene TRBV2, with 10 bases lining up with TRBD1. Germline V gives CDR1 SNHLY, CDR2 FYNNEI. Unmatched junction bases numbered 8, after V lost 6 bases and J lost 4 bases. The CDR3 runs to 15 residues. CDR3 nucleotide sequence: TGTGCCAGCAGCGGAGAGGGACAGGGGATCTATGGCTACACCTTC. Translation: CASSGEGQGIYGYTF.

The chain employs TRBV15 and TRBJ2-7; TRBD1 matches 8 bases. CDR1 and CDR2 (germline): LNHNV, YYDKDF (reference sequence). The CDR3 has 15 residues. V shed 6 bases, J shed 4 bases, and the junction held 11 bases outside the gene matches. CDR3 in DNA: TGTGCCACCAGGATCTTGGGGACAGGAACTTACGAGCAGTACTTC. Protein sequence: CATRILGTGTYEQYF. The complete variable domain, with remaining parts taken from reference TRBV15 and TRBJ2-7, reads DAMVIQNPRYQVTQFGKPVTLSCSQTLNHNVMYWYQQKSSQAPKLLFHYYDKDFNNEADTPDNFQSRRPNTSFCFLDIRSPGLGDTAMYLCATRILGTGTYEQYFGPGTRLTVT.

The V call is TRBV27, the J call TRBJ2-7; TRBD2 matches at 10 bases. CDR1 and CDR2 (germline): MNHEY, SMNVEV (reference sequence). CDR3 length: 14 residues. The trim removed 5 bases at V and 3 bases at J, leaving 4 bases unmatched. In DNA, the CDR3 is TGTGCCAGCAGTGATAGCGGGGGGAACTACGAGCAGTACTTC. Translation: CASSDSGGNYEQYF.

The chain combines TRBV7-9 with TRBJ1-2, with D unresolved. The CDR3 loop spans 13 amino acids. Trimming took 3 bases from V and 8 from J, leaving 13 bases between them. CDR1 is SEHNR, CDR2 FQNEAQ, per germline (reference sequence). The CDR3 bases are TGTGCCAGCAGCTTCGACTCTCGAAGGGGCTACACCTTC. This encodes CASSFDSRRGYTF.

V and J are TRBV7-9 and TRBJ2-1, with D perhaps TRBD2 (5 bases). CDR3 length equals 12 residues. The V gene lost 3 bases and the J gene lost 9 bases, with 9 bases spanning the gap. Germline assignment: CDR1 SEHNR and CDR2 FQNEAQ (reference sequence). The CDR3 loop reads CASSFWELEQFF. Written as DNA, the CDR3 is TGTGCCAGCAGCTTTTGGGAGCTTGAGCAGTTCTTC.

This chain uses TRBV19 with TRBJ1-4; no clear D. The length of the CDR3 is 15 residues. CDR1 and CDR2 from the germline V gene are LNHDA and SQIVND (reference sequence). The V end was cut by 6 bases, the J end by 7 bases, with 18 bases between. The CDR3, as DNA: TGTGCCAGTAGAGACTGGTCGTCAGCACGTGAAAAACTGTTTTTT. Amino acids: CASRDWSSAREKLFF. Full variable domain (remainder filled in from reference TRBV19 and TRBJ1-4): DGGITQSPKYLFRKEGQNVTLSCEQNLNHDAMYWYRQDPGQGLRLIYYSQIVNDFQKGDIAEGYSVSREKKESFPLTVTSAQKNPTAFYLCASRDWSSAREKLFFGSGTQLSVL.

On this clone itself: Other DNA sequences in this specimen translate into the identical CDR3. CDR3: CASSLAPNTEAFF. The CDR3 DNA is TGTGCCAGCAGCTTAGCGCCGAACACTGAAGCTTTCTTT. This sequence joins TRBV7-3 and TRBJ1-1; D is unresolved. Germline loops: CDR1 SGHTA, CDR2 FQGTGA. CDR3 length: 13 residues. The ends were cut back, 2 bases at V and 1 base at J, with 5 bases in the middle.

This chain uses TRBV15 with TRBJ1-1; D gene unclear. The CDR3 contains 14 residues. The germline CDR1 and CDR2 sequences are LNHNV and YYDKDF (reference sequence). Trimming took 3 bases from V and 7 from J, leaving 15 bases between them. The CDR3 DNA is TGTGCCACCAGCAGCCAAACCCGAGGTAGTGAAGCTTTCTTT. This translates into CATSSQTRGSEAFF. The full variable domain, rest sourced from reference TRBV15 and TRBJ1-1, is DAMVIQNPRYQVTQFGKPVTLSCSQTLNHNVMYWYQQKSSQAPKLLFHYYDKDFNNEADTPDNFQSRRPNTSFCFLDIRSPGLGDTAMYLCATSSQTRGSEAFFGQGTRLTVV.

The genes are TRBV11-2 and TRBJ2-3; TRBD2 matches 8 bases. The CDR3 extends over 16 amino acids. With 4 bases clipped from V and 5 bases from J, the junction kept 11 bases outside the gene matches. Germline V CDR1 and CDR2: SGHAT, FQNNGV. In nucleotides, the CDR3 is TGTGCCAGCAGCTCCCGGGGGGGCACATTTCAAGATACGCAGTATTTT. Its protein product is CASSSRGGTFQDTQYF.

The J gene is TRBJ1-1, the V gene TRBV9; D is ambiguous. CDR1 is SGDLS, CDR2 YYNGEE, per germline. The CDR3 has 12 residues. Trimming pared 4 bases from V and 1 base from J, leaving 5 bases between. The CDR3 sequence is CASSQQNTEAFF. The CDR3 coding sequence is TGTGCCAGCAGCCAACAGAACACTGAAGCTTTCTTT.

The chain joins TRBV3-1 (or the pseudogene TRBV3-2) to TRBJ2-3; 10 bases map to TRBD1. Germline assignment: CDR1 LGHDT and CDR2 YNNKEL (reference sequence). The CDR3 length is 17 residues. The junction had 9 bases not matched to a gene; V was cut back by 2 bases and J by 4 bases. CDR3 nucleotide sequence: TGTGCCAGCAGCCAACGCGGAACCGGGACAGGGGCAGATACGCAGTATTTT. It specifies CASSQRGTGTGADTQYF.